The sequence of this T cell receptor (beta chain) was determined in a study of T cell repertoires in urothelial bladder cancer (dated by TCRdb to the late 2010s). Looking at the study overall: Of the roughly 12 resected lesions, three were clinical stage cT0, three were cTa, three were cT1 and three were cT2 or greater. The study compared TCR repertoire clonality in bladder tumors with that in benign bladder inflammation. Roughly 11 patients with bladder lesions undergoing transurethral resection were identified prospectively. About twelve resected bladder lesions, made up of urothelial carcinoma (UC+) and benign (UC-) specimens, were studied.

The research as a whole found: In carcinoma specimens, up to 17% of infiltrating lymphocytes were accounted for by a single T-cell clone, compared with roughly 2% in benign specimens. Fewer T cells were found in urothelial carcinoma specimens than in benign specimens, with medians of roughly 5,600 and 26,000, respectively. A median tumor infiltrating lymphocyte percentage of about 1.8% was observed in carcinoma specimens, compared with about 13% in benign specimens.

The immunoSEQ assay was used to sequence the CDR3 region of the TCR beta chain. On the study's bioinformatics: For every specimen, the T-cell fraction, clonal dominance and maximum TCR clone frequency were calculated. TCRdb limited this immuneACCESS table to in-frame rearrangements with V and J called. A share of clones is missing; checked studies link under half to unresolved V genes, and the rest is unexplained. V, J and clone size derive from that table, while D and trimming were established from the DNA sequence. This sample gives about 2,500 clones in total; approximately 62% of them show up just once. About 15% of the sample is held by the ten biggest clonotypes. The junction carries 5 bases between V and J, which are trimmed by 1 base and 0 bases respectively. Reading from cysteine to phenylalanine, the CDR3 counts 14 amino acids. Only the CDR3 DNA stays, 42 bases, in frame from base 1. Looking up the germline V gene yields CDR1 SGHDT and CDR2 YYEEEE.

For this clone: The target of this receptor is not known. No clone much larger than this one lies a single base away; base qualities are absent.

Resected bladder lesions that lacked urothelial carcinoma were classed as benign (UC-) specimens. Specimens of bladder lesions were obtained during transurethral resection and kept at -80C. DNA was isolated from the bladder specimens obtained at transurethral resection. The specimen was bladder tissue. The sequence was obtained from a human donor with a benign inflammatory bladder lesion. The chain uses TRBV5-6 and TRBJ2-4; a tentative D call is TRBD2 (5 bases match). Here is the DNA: TGTGCCAGCAGCTTGAGCGGAGCCAAAAACATTCAGTACTTC. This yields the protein CASSLSGAKNIQYF.